This record covers a single T cell receptor beta chain. Its target is unknown. Libraries were prepared by immunoSEQ multiplex PCR; TCRdb keeps only in-frame clonotypes and omits some of them. The table lists about 1 million clones, approximately 80% of them singletons. This specimen comes from a study of shared clonotypes between healthy human individuals. General observations from the study: The study generally estimated greater richness for naive than memory subsets. Rarefaction indicated that sorted-subset sequencing remained incomplete although depth was large. It was observed that roughly 4.8% of naive CD4 clonotypes were shared across several donors.

Losses at the gene ends were 8 bases for V and 8 bases for J; bases not matched to a gene: 7. Germline CDR1 reads MNHNS; CDR2 reads SASEGT. This CDR3 spans 13 amino acids. Sequenced sample: memory CD4+ T cells from PBMCs. Stated subset: CD45RA-negative fraction. This rearrangement joins TRBV6-1 to TRBJ1-4; 8 bases are a match to TRBD1. The receptor's source is a man aged 18 to 30 in good health. Some clones in this sample may be carry-over from other donors' samples. CDR3 coding DNA: TGTGCCAGCCCAGACAGGGGCGGGGAAAAACTGTTTTTT. Translated: CASPDRGGEKLFF.